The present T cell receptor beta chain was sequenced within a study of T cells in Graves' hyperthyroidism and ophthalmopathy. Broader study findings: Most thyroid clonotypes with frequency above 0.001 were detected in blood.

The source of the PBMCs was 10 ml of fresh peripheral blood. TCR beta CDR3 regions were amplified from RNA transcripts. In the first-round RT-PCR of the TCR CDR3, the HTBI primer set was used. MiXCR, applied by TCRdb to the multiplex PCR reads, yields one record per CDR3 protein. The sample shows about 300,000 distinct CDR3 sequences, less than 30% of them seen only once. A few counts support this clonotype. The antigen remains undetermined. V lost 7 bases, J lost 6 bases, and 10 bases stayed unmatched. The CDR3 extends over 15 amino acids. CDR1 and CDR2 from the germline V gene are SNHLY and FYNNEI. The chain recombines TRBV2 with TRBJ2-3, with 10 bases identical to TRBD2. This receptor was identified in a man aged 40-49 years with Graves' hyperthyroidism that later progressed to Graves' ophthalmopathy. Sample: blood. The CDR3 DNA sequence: TGTGCCAGCACCAGACTAGCGGGTACTATCGATACGCAGTATTTT. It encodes CASTRLAGTIDTQYF.